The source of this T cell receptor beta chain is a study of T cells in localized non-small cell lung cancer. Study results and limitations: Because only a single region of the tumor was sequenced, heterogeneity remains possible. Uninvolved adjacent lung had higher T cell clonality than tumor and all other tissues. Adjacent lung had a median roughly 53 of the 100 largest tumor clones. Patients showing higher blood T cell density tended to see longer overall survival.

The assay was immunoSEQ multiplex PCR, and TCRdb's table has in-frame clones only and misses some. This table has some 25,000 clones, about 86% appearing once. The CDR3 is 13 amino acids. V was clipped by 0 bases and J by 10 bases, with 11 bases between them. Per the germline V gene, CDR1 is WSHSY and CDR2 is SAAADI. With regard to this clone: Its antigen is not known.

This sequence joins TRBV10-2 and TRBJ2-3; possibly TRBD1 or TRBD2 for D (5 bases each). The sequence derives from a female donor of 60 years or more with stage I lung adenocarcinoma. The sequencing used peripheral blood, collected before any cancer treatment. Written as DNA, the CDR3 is TGCGCCAGCAGTGAGTCTGGGGGATTAGCGCAGTATTTT. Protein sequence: CASSESGGLAQYF.